Listed here are 14 T cell receptor beta chains from one sample, sequenced in a study of CD8 T cells in ankylosing spondylitis (dated by TCRdb to the late 2010s). Receptor amplification or capture employed 5' RACE. The reads were generated on an Illumina HiSeq 2500. The public reads were quality trimmed at Q25 with fastp and then assembled into clones with MiXCR by TCRdb, keeping productive beta chains. Entries that share a CDR3 protein sequence are merged under the most common genes and DNA. A total of approximately 140,000 distinct CDR3 sequences appear in this sample, around two fifths of them only once. About 16% of the sample goes to the ten largest clones. Sequencing was done on a sample of synovial fluid, either unsorted or a sorted T cell fraction (not recorded which). The origin of the receptors is a male donor with ankylosing spondylitis.

This clonotype showed up just a few times. V usage is TRBV12-3 or TRBV12-4 and J usage is TRBJ2-3; 9 bases align to TRBD2. This CDR3 spans 16 amino acids. V shed 1 base, J shed 1 base, and the junction held 3 bases outside the gene matches. CDR3: CASSLGRLAGTDTQYF. The CDR3 DNA reads TGTGCCAGCAGTTTAGGGCGACTAGCGGGCACAGATACGCAGTATTTT.

The chain links TRBV18 to TRBJ2-5, with 8 bases identical to TRBD2. Germline values: CDR1 KGHSH, CDR2 LQKENI. This CDR3 region has 17 residues. V lost 0 bases, J lost 1 base, and 7 bases stayed unmatched. CDR3 DNA sequence: TGTGCCAGCTCACCACCGTTTGCGGGGGGTTCCCAAGAGACCCAGTACTTC. Its protein product is CASSPPFAGGSQETQYF.

This clonotype has at least ten counts. V gene TRBV3-1 combines with J gene TRBJ2-2; D possibly corresponds to TRBD2 (6 bases). V dropped 7 bases and J dropped 7 bases, with 19 bases sitting between them. Germline loops: CDR1 LGHDT, CDR2 YNNKEL (reference sequence). CDR3 length: 15 residues. The CDR3 coding sequence is TGTGCCAGCAACCGTGTAGGAGGGCCGGACGGGGAGCTGTTTTTT. It specifies CASNRVGGPDGELFF.

The chain uses TRBV29-1 and TRBJ1-2; 10 bases line up with TRBD1. Trimming cost V 4 bases and J 6 bases; bases outside gene matches: 2. The length of the CDR3 is 12 residues. Germline V gene lookup returns CDR1 SQVTM and CDR2 ANQGSEA. CDR3 amino acids: CSVVGTGDGYTF. The DNA of the CDR3 is TGCAGCGTTGTTGGGACAGGGGATGGCTACACCTTC.

V is TRBV20-1 and J is TRBJ2-7, with D perhaps assigned TRBD1 or TRBD2 (5 bases each). V was shortened by 5 bases and J by 6 bases, with 14 bases between the two germline ends. The CDR3 has 12 residues. Germline assignment: CDR1 DFQATT and CDR2 SNEGSKA (reference sequence). The CDR3 here is CSAHRPGREQYF. In nucleotides, the CDR3 is TGCAGTGCTCACCGCCCGGGACGCGAGCAGTACTTC.

The J gene is TRBJ2-1, the V gene TRBV12-3 or TRBV12-4; D is unresolved. The CDR3 loop spans 13 amino acids. V was trimmed by 0 bases and J by 0 bases, leaving 0 bases between them. The CDR3 reads CASSLASYNEQFF. As DNA, the CDR3 is TGTGCCAGCAGTTTAGCCTCCTACAATGAGCAGTTCTTC.

This clonotype was picked up many times. The chain combines TRBV7-3 with TRBJ2-2; 8 bases line up with TRBD2. Germline assignment: CDR1 SGHTA and CDR2 FQGTGA. The ends lost 6 bases at V and 5 bases at J; junction bases unmatched: 2. The CDR3 runs 13 residues. The CDR3 sequence is CASRPSGTGELFF. CDR3 bases: TGTGCCAGCAGACCTAGCGGGACCGGGGAGCTGTTTTTT.

J is TRBJ2-7 and V is TRBV4-1; no firm D call. CDR1 MGHRA and CDR2 YSYEKL come from the germline V gene. V was clipped by 0 bases and J by 2 bases, with 11 bases between them. The CDR3 runs to 15 residues. Here the CDR3 DNA reads TGCGCCAGCAGCCAAGACCCGACGGCCACCTACGAGCAGTACTTC. It yields the protein CASSQDPTATYEQYF.

The gene calls are TRBV4-1 and TRBJ2-6; no firm D call. In germline, CDR1 is MGHRA, CDR2 YSYEKL. The CDR3 extends over 16 amino acids. The ends were cut back, 0 bases at V and 4 bases at J, with 10 bases in the middle. CDR3 bases: TGCGCCAGCAGCCAAGATGGGCAGACAGGGGCCAACGTCCTGACTTTC. It translates to CASSQDGQTGANVLTF.

In its sample, this clonotype was seen a few times. The J gene is TRBJ2-1, the V gene TRBV7-4; possible D gene TRBD2, 5 bases. The CDR3 covers 19 residues. Per the germline V gene, CDR1 is SGHVT and CDR2 is SQSDAQ. V lost 5 bases to trimming and J lost 2 bases, with 25 bases between them. CDR3 in amino acids: CASSVPRGGRSNTYNEQFF. The CDR3 DNA reads TGTGCCAGCAGCGTACCCAGAGGAGGTCGGAGTAATACCTACAATGAGCAGTTCTTC.

This rearrangement joins TRBV6-4 to TRBJ2-1; 8 nucleotides align to TRBD2. Germline values: CDR1 MRHNA, CDR2 SNTAGT. The CDR3 length is 15 residues. The trim removed 3 bases at V and 4 bases at J, leaving 5 bases unmatched. CDR3 region: CASSEGAGVYNEQFF. The CDR3 DNA is TGTGCCAGCAGTGAAGGAGCGGGAGTTTACAATGAGCAGTTCTTC.

This sequence joins TRBV4-2 and TRBJ1-1; D not certain. Germline V gene sequence: CDR1 LGHNA, CDR2 YNFKEQ. This CDR3 has 16 amino acids. V lost 3 bases, J lost 1 base, and 15 bases lay in between. This chain's CDR3 is CASSHELAGGNTEAFF. As DNA, the CDR3 is TGTGCCAGCAGCCATGAACTGGCAGGAGGGAACACTGAAGCTTTCTTT.

This clonotype was observed a few times. The gene calls are TRBV4-1 and TRBJ1-5; D gene unclear. The CDR3 runs 13 residues. Germline-derived CDR1 and CDR2 are MGHRA and YSYEKL. The ends were cut back, 1 base at V and 3 bases at J, with 4 bases in the middle. The DNA for the CDR3 is TGCGCCAGCAGCCAAGTGTTCAATCAGCCCCAGCATTTT. Translated, it gives CASSQVFNQPQHF.

CDR3 sequence (DNA): TGTGCCAGCAGCCCCGCCTTCCCCGGGACCGAGCAGTACTTC. Encoded protein: CASSPAFPGTEQYF. This chain uses TRBV7-6 with TRBJ2-7, with D perhaps being TRBD1 or TRBD2 (5 bases each). The CDR3 runs 14 residues. V was clipped by 5 bases and J by 6 bases, with 17 bases between them. The germline CDR1 and CDR2 sequences are SGHVS and FNYEAQ.